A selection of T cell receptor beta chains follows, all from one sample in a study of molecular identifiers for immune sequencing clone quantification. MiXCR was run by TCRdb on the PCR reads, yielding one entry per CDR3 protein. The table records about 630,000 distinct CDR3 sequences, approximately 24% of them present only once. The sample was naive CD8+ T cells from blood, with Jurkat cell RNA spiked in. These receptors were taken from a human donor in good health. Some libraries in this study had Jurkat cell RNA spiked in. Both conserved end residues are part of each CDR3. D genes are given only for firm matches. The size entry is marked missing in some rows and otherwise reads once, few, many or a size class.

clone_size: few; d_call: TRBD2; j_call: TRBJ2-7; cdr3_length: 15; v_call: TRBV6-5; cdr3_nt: TGTGCCAGCAGTCGCGCTAGCGGGAGAAGCGACGAGCAGTACTTC; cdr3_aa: CASSRASGRSDEQYF
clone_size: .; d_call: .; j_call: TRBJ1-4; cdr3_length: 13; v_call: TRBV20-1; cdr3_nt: TGCAGTGCTAGAAGGGGGGCTGATGAAAAACTGTTGTTT; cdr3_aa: CSARRGADEKLLF
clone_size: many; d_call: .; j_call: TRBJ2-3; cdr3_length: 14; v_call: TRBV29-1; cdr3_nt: TGCAGCGTTCGGCCCTCCAGGGGACCAGATACGCAGTATTTT; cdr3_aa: CSVRPSRGPDTQYF
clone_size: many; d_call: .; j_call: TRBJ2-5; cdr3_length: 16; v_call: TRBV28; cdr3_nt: TGTGCCAGCTCCGGACTCCTCGAAGCACTACAAGAGACCCAGTACTTC; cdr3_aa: CASSGLLEALQETQYF
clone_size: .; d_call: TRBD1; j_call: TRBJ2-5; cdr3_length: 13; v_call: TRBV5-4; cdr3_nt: TGTGCCAGCAGAACGGGACAGGAAGAGACCCAGTACTTC; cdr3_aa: CASRTGQEETQYF
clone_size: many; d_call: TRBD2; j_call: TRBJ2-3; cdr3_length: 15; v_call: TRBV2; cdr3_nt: TGTGCCAGCAGCGCACTAGCGGGGGTAGCAGATACGCAGTATTTT; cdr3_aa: CASSALAGVADTQYF
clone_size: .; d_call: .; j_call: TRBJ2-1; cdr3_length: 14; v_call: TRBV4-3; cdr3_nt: TGCGCCAGCAGCACACGGGGCTCCTACAATGAGCAGTTCTTC; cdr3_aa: CASSTRGSYNEQFF
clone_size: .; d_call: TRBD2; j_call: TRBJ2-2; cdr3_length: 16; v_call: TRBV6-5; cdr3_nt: TGTGCCAGCAGCCTGGGGCTAGCGGTGAACACCGGGGAGCTGTTTTTT; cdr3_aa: CASSLGLAVNTGELFF
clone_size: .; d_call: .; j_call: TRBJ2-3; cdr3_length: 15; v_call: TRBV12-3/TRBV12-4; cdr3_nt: TGTACCCGCAGCCATTCTAGGGGGGTGAGGGATACGCAGTATTTT; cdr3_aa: CTRSHSRGVRDTQYF
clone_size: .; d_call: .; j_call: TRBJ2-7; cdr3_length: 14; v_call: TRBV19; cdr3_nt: TGTGCCAGTAGTTCCTACGGCGGTTCCTACGAGCAGTACTTC; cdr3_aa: CASSSYGGSYEQYF
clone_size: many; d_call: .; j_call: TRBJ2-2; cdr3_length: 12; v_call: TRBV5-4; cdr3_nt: TGTGCCAGCAGCCCGGCTACCGGGGAGCTGTTTTTT; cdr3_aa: CASSPATGELFF
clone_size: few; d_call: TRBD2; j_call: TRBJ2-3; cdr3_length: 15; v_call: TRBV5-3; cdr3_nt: TGTGCCAGCAGCTCAGCGGGAGGGTCACCAGATACGCAGTATTTT; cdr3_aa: CASSSAGGSPDTQYF
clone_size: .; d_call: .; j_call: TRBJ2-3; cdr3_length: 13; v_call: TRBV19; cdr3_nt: TGTGCCAGTAGTATAGTAATGGTAGGGGAACAGTATTTT; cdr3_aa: CASSIVMVGEQYF
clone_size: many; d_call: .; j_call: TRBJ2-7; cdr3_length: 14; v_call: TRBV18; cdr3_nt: TGTGCCAGCTCACCACCGGAGGCGGGGTACGAGCAGTACTTC; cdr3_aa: CASSPPEAGYEQYF
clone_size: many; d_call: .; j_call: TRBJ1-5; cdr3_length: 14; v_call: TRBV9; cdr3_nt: TGTGCCAGCTCCGCAGGGGTCACCAATCAGCCCCAGCATTTT; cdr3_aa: CASSAGVTNQPQHF
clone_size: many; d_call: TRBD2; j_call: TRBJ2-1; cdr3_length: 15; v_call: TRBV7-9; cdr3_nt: TGTGCCAGCAGTTCAAGCGGGAGGGCCTTCAATGAGCAGTTCTTC; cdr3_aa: CASSSSGRAFNEQFF
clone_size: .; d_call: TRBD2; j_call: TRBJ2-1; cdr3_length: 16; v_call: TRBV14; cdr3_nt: TGTGCCAGCAGCCGAACGAGCGGGAAGTTTTACAATGAGCAGTTCTTC; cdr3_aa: CASSRTSGKFYNEQFF
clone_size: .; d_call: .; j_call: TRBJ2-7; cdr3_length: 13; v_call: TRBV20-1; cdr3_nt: TGCAGTGCTAGAGTCCCGGACATCAACGAGCAGTACTTC; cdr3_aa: CSARVPDINEQYF
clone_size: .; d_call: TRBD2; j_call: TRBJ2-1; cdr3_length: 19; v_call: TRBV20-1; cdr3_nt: TGCAGTGCTAGAGATCTGGGACTAGCGCTCCCCAAGGGCTACAATGAGCAGTTCTTC; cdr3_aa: CSARDLGLALPKGYNEQFF
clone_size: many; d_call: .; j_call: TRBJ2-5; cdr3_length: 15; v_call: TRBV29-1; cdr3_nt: TGCAGCGTTGAAGATCCGTCACACCCCAAAGAGACCCAGTACTTC; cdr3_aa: CSVEDPSHPKETQYF
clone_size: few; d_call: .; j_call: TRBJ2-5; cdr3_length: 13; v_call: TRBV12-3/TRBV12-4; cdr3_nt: TGTGCCAGCAGCCGTGCGGGGCAAGAGACCCAGTACTTC; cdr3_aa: CASSRAGQETQYF
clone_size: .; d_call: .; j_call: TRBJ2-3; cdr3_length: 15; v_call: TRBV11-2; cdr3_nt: TGTGCCAGCACACAGGGAGCGAGAGACACAGATACGCAGTATTTT; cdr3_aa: CASTQGARDTDTQYF
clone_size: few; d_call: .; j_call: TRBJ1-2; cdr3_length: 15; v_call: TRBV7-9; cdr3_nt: TGTGCCAGCAGCTTAGCGAGCGGACCTAACTATGGCTACACCTTC; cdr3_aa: CASSLASGPNYGYTF
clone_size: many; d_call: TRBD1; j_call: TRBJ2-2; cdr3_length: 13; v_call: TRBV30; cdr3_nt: TGTGCCTGGGGGCCAGGGGGCACCGGGGAGCTGTTTTTT; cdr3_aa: CAWGPGGTGELFF
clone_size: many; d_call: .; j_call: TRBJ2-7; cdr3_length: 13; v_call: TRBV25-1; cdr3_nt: TGTGCCAGCGGCCTGGACCGAACGCCCGAGCAGTACTTC; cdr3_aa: CASGLDRTPEQYF
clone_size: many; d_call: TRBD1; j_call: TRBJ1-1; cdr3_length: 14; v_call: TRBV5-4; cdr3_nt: TGTGCCAGCAGTTACGGGACAGGGAACACTGAAGCTTTCTTT; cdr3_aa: CASSYGTGNTEAFF
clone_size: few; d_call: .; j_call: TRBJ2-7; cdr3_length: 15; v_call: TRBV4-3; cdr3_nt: TGCGCCAGCAGCCAAGATAGGGCTAGCTTAAACGAGCAGTACTTC; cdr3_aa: CASSQDRASLNEQYF
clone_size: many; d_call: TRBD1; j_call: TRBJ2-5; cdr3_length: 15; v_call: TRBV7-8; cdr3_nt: TGTGCCAGCAGCCACAGGGGGCTCTCCCAAGAGACCCAGTACTTC; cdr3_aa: CASSHRGLSQETQYF
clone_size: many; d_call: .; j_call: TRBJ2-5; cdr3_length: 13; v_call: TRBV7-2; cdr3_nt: TGTGCCAGCAGCTTCCCCATCCAAGAGACCCAGTACTTC; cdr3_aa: CASSFPIQETQYF
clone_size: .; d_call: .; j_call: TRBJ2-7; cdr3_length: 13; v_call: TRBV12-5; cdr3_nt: TGTGCTAGTGGTTTGGTGTATGGGTACGAGCAGTACTTC; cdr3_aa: CASGLVYGYEQYF
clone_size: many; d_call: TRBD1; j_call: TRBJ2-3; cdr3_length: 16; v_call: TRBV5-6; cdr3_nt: TGTGCCAGCAGCTTGGTGACAGGGGGCCTCACAGATACGCAGTATTTT; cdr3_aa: CASSLVTGGLTDTQYF
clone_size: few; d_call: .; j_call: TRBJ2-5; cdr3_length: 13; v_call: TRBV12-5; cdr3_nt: TGTGCTAGTTTACGGTCCGGGCAAGAGACCCAGTACTTC; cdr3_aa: CASLRSGQETQYF
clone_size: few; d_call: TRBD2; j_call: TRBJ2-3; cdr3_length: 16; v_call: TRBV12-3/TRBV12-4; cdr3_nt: TGTGCCAGCACCTTTTATAGCGGGGGGGCCACAGATACGCAGTATTTT; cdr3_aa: CASTFYSGGATDTQYF
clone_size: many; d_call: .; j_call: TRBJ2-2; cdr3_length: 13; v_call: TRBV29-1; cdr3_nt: TGCAGCGTAACAAGCGCGAACACCGGGGAGCTGTTTTTT; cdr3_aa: CSVTSANTGELFF
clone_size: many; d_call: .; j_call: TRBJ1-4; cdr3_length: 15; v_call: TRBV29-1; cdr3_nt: TGCAGCGTTTCAATCGGCGTAGGGGCAGATGAAAAACTGTTTTTT; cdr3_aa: CSVSIGVGADEKLFF
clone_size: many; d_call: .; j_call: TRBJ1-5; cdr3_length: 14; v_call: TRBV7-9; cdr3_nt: TGTGCCAGCAGCTTAGACGCTAGCAATCAGCCCCAGCATTTT; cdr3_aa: CASSLDASNQPQHF
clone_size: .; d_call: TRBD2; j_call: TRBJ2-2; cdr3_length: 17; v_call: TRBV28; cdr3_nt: TGTGCCAGCAGTTTAGGCTGGCTAGCGGAGTCCACCGGGGAGCTGTTTTTT; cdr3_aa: CASSLGWLAESTGELFF
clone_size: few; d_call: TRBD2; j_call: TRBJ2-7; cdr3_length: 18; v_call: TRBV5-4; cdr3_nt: TGTGCCAGCAGCTTCGGGACTAGCGGGGGGGCCCCCCACTACGAGCAGTACTTC; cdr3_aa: CASSFGTSGGAPHYEQYF
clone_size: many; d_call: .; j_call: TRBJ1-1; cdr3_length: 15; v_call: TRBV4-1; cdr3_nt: TGCGCCAGCAGCCAAGATCCGGGTCCAAACACTGAAGCTTTCTTT; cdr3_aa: CASSQDPGPNTEAFF
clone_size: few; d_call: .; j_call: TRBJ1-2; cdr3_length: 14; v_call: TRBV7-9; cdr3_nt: TGTGCCAGCAGCTTAGTGACAGGCCCTGATGGCTACACCTTC; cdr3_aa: CASSLVTGPDGYTF
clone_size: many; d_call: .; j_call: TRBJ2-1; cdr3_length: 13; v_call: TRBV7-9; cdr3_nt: TGTGCCAGCAGCTTAGTAGCGATTAATGAGCAGTTCTTC; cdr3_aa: CASSLVAINEQFF
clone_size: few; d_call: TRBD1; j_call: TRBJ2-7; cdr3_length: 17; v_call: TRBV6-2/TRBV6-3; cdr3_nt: TGTGCCAGCAGTTACGGGAAAGCCGGGACAGGGCACTACGAGCAGTACTTC; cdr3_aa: CASSYGKAGTGHYEQYF
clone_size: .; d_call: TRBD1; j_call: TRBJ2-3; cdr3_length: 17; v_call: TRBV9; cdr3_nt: TGTGCCAGCAGCGCCGAAGGGACAGGGCTTAGCACAGATACGCAGTATTTT; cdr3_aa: CASSAEGTGLSTDTQYF
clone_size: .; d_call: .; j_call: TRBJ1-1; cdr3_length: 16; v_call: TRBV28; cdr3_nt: TGTGCCAGCAACTCACCAGGGGTTGAGGACAGCACTGAAGCTTTCTTT; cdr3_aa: CASNSPGVEDSTEAFF
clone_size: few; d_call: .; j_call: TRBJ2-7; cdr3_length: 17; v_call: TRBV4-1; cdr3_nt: TGCGCCAGCAGCCAAGAGATGGGGGTTTTAAAGTCCTACGAGCAGTACTTC; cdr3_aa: CASSQEMGVLKSYEQYF
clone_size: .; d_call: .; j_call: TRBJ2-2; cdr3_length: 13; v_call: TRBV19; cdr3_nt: TGTGCCAGTGCCGGGCCGAACACCGGGGAGCTGTTTTTT; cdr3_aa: CASAGPNTGELFF
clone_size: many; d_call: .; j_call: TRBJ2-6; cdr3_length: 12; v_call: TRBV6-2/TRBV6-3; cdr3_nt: TGTGCCAGCAGGGATGGGGCCAACGTCCTGACTTTC; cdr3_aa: CASRDGANVLTF
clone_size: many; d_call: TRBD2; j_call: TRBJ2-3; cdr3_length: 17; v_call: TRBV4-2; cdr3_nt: TGTGCCAGCAGCCACCCCGGACTAGCGGGCCCCACAGATACGCAGTATTTT; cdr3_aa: CASSHPGLAGPTDTQYF
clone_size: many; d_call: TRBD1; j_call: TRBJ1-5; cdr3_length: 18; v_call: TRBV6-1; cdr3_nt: TGTGCCAGCAGTACACGCTGGGGACAGGGCTATAGCAATCAGCCCCAGCATTTT; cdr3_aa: CASSTRWGQGYSNQPQHF
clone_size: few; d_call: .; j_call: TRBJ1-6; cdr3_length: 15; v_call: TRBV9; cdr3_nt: TGTGCCAGCAGCGACTCGGCCAGCCCGTATTCACCCCTCCACTTT; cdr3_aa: CASSDSASPYSPLHF
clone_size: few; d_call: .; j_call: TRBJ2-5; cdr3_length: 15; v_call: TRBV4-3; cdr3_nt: TGCGCCAGCAGCCAAGATCGACAGAAGAAAGAGACCCAGTACTTC; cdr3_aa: CASSQDRQKKETQYF